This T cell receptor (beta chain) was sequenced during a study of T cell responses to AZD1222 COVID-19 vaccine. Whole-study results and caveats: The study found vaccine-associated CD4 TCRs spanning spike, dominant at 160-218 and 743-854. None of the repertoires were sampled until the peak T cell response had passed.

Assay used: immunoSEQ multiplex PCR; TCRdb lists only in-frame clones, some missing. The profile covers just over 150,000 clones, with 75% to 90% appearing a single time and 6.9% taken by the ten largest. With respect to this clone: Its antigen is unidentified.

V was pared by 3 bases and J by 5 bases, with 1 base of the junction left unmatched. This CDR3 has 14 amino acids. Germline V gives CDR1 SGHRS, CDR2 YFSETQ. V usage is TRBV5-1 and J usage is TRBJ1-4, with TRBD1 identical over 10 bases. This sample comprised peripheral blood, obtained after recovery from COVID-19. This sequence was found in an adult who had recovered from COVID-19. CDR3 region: CASSSGQGNEKLFF. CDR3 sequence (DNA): TGCGCCAGCAGCTCGGGACAGGGGAATGAAAAACTGTTTTTT.